This T cell receptor (beta chain) derives from a study of shared clonotypes between healthy human individuals. General study points: It was observed that roughly 5% of naive CD4 clonotypes were shared across several donors.

An assay was performed, and its level was deep. Original analysis: Filtering differed for immunoSEQ, which gave only junction sequences without quality scores. Only in-frame clones appear in the TCRdb table, and some are missing; sequencing was by immunoSEQ multiplex PCR. V, J and clone size derive from that table, while D and trimming were established from the DNA sequence. The repertoire consists of around 2.5 million clones, with over 85% occurring once and the leading ten covering approximately 0.37%. Comment on this clone: The antigen is unknown.

The CDR3 spans 14 residues. Germline V CDR1 and CDR2: GTSNPN, SVGIG (reference sequence). V was shortened by 3 bases and J by 1 base, with 11 bases between the two germline ends. This rearrangement joins TRBV30 to TRBJ2-3; D unclear. The sequence came from a man aged 18 to 30 in good health. Some clones in this sample may be carry-over from other donors' samples. The sequenced material came from naive CD4+ T cells from PBMCs. Indicated subset: CD45RA+ positively selected. CDR3 amino acids: CAWSVSLRTDTQYF. The CDR3 DNA follows: TGTGCCTGGAGCGTGTCCCTTCGCACAGATACGCAGTATTTT.